This is a list of T cell receptor beta chains from one sample in a study of T cells in localized non-small cell lung cancer. Libraries were prepared by immunoSEQ multiplex PCR; TCRdb keeps only in-frame clonotypes and omits some of them. The sample includes around 35,000 clones, approximately 90% seen only once; the top ten take approximately 12%. This material consisted of peripheral blood mononuclear cells, taken before any cancer treatment. The receptor set was obtained from an older female donor with stage II lung adenocarcinoma. CDR3s include the opening cysteine and the closing phenylalanine or tryptophan. The order of the fields is D gene, J gene, V gene, clone size, CDR3 DNA, CDR3 protein. D genes are given only for firm matches. Not all rows give a size; the values are once, few, many and, for expanded clones, a class.

d_gene: NA; j_gene: TRBJ1-2; v_gene: TRBV6-1; abundance: NA; CDR3nt: TGTGCCAGCAGTGAAGCCGGGGGGGGAAGCTACACCTTC; CDR3aa: CASSEAGGGSYTF
d_gene: TRBD2; j_gene: TRBJ2-5; v_gene: TRBV5-1; abundance: NA; CDR3nt: TGCGCCAGCAGCTTGGGGACTAGCGGGGGGGCGGAGACCCAGTACTTC; CDR3aa: CASSLGTSGGAETQYF
d_gene: NA; j_gene: TRBJ2-3; v_gene: TRBV13; abundance: NA; CDR3nt: TGTGCCAGCAGCCCCGGGGGTCGGAGTAATACGCAGTATTTT; CDR3aa: CASSPGGRSNTQYF
d_gene: TRBD1; j_gene: TRBJ2-7; v_gene: TRBV5-6; abundance: NA; CDR3nt: TGTGCCAGCAGCTTGCGTGGACAGGTCGAGGGGTCCTACGAGCAGTACTTC; CDR3aa: CASSLRGQVEGSYEQYF
d_gene: NA; j_gene: TRBJ1-3; v_gene: TRBV29-1; abundance: NA; CDR3nt: TGCAGCGTCTCCGCTGGGCCTGGAAACACCATATATTTT; CDR3aa: CSVSAGPGNTIYF
d_gene: NA; j_gene: TRBJ2-1; v_gene: TRBV9; abundance: NA; CDR3nt: TGTGCCAGCAGCGTAGAAGGCCACTCCTACAATGAGCAGTTCTTC; CDR3aa: CASSVEGHSYNEQFF
d_gene: NA; j_gene: TRBJ2-1; v_gene: TRBV28; abundance: once; CDR3nt: TGTGCCAGCAGTTTAGGCTACGAGCAGTTCTTC; CDR3aa: CASSLGYEQFF
d_gene: TRBD2; j_gene: TRBJ2-7; v_gene: TRBV28; abundance: NA; CDR3nt: TGTGCCAGCAGTGCCCCTGGGAGGGTCGAGCAGTACTTC; CDR3aa: CASSAPGRVEQYF
d_gene: TRBD2; j_gene: TRBJ2-1; v_gene: TRBV2; abundance: NA; CDR3nt: TGTGCCAGCAGTGCAAGACTAGCGGGCCCTTTTTCTAGCTCCTACAATGAGCAGTTCTTC; CDR3aa: CASSARLAGPFSSSYNEQFF
d_gene: NA; j_gene: TRBJ2-1; v_gene: TRBV18; abundance: NA; CDR3nt: TGTGCCAGCTCACCAAAGGGAATCGGTGAGCAGTTCTTC; CDR3aa: CASSPKGIGEQFF
d_gene: TRBD1; j_gene: TRBJ1-2; v_gene: TRBV5-4; abundance: NA; CDR3nt: TGTGCCAGCAGCTCACAGGGGGCTAACTATGGCTACACCTTC; CDR3aa: CASSSQGANYGYTF
d_gene: TRBD2; j_gene: TRBJ2-4; v_gene: TRBV18; abundance: NA; CDR3nt: TGTGCCAGCTCCCCCTCGGGGGGGAACAACATTCAGTACTTC; CDR3aa: CASSPSGGNNIQYF
d_gene: TRBD1; j_gene: TRBJ2-7; v_gene: TRBV6-1; abundance: once; CDR3nt: TGTGCCAGCAGTGAATCTCCCGGGACAGGGTACGAGCAGTACTTC; CDR3aa: CASSESPGTGYEQYF
d_gene: NA; j_gene: TRBJ2-7; v_gene: TRBV5-1; abundance: NA; CDR3nt: TGCGCCAGCAGCCCCCACGACGGGAGAACCTACGAGCAGTACTTC; CDR3aa: CASSPHDGRTYEQYF
d_gene: NA; j_gene: TRBJ2-3; v_gene: TRBV5-4; abundance: NA; CDR3nt: TGTGCCAGCAGCTCCGGGACGGGTAGCACAGATACGCAGTATTTT; CDR3aa: CASSSGTGSTDTQYF
d_gene: TRBD1; j_gene: TRBJ1-4; v_gene: TRBV6-6; abundance: once; CDR3nt: TGTGCCAGCAGGATACAGGGGGCGGAAAAACTGTTTTTT; CDR3aa: CASRIQGAEKLFF
d_gene: TRBD1; j_gene: TRBJ1-2; v_gene: TRBV6-5; abundance: NA; CDR3nt: TGTGCCAGCAGTCCGCAGGGGGTCGGCTATGGCTACACCTTC; CDR3aa: CASSPQGVGYGYTF
d_gene: NA; j_gene: TRBJ2-1; v_gene: TRBV9; abundance: medium-sized; CDR3nt: TGTGCCAGCAGCGTTCTGCAGGGAAACAATGAGCAGTTCTTC; CDR3aa: CASSVLQGNNEQFF
d_gene: TRBD1; j_gene: TRBJ2-3; v_gene: TRBV5-1; abundance: NA; CDR3nt: TGCGCCAGCAGCGGAACCGGGACAGGGGGAGATACGCAGTATTTT; CDR3aa: CASSGTGTGGDTQYF
d_gene: NA; j_gene: TRBJ1-1; v_gene: TRBV5-5; abundance: few; CDR3nt: TGTGCCAGCAGCTTGGCGGGGCAGGGCACTGAAGCTTTCTTT; CDR3aa: CASSLAGQGTEAFF
d_gene: TRBD1; j_gene: TRBJ1-6; v_gene: TRBV7-6; abundance: NA; CDR3nt: TGTGCCAGCAGCCCAACCGGGACAGGGGGCTCCTATAATTCACCCCTCCACTTT; CDR3aa: CASSPTGTGGSYNSPLHF
d_gene: TRBD1; j_gene: TRBJ1-5; v_gene: TRBV2; abundance: NA; CDR3nt: TGTGCCAGCAGTGTTCTAGGACAGGGAGACCATCAGCCCCAGCATTTT; CDR3aa: CASSVLGQGDHQPQHF
d_gene: TRBD1; j_gene: TRBJ2-4; v_gene: TRBV5-1; abundance: NA; CDR3nt: TGCGCCAGCAGCTCGTCAGGGGGCGAGGGAAACATTCAGTACTTC; CDR3aa: CASSSSGGEGNIQYF
d_gene: NA; j_gene: TRBJ1-1; v_gene: TRBV5-4; abundance: NA; CDR3nt: TGTGCCAGCAGCTTGGTGAGGGCCCTAAACACTGAAGCTTTCTTT; CDR3aa: CASSLVRALNTEAFF
d_gene: NA; j_gene: TRBJ1-1; v_gene: TRBV6-5; abundance: NA; CDR3nt: TGTGCCAGCAGCCCTATTGGGTCCAGTGGCACTGAAGCTTTCTTT; CDR3aa: CASSPIGSSGTEAFF
d_gene: TRBD1; j_gene: TRBJ1-6; v_gene: TRBV7-2; abundance: NA; CDR3nt: TGTGCCAGCAGCCGGGACAGGGGTAATTCACCCCTCCACTTT; CDR3aa: CASSRDRGNSPLHF
d_gene: NA; j_gene: TRBJ1-4; v_gene: TRBV4-3; abundance: NA; CDR3nt: TGCGCCAGCAGCCCCAGTGGGGGTGGGAATGAAAAACTGTTTTTT; CDR3aa: CASSPSGGGNEKLFF
d_gene: TRBD1; j_gene: TRBJ1-5; v_gene: TRBV18; abundance: NA; CDR3nt: TGTGCCAGCTCACCGGGGACAGGGGGCCTAAATCAGCCCCAGCATTTT; CDR3aa: CASSPGTGGLNQPQHF
d_gene: NA; j_gene: TRBJ1-1; v_gene: TRBV5-5; abundance: NA; CDR3nt: TGTGCCAGCAGCTCCACGACACAGAACACTGAAGCTTTCTTT; CDR3aa: CASSSTTQNTEAFF
d_gene: NA; j_gene: TRBJ1-1; v_gene: TRBV5-1; abundance: NA; CDR3nt: TGCGCCAGCAGCTTGGGGAATGGGGACACTGAAGCTTTCTTT; CDR3aa: CASSLGNGDTEAFF
d_gene: NA; j_gene: TRBJ2-1; v_gene: TRBV28; abundance: medium-sized; CDR3nt: TGTGCCAACGGACGGAATAATGAGCAGTTCTTC; CDR3aa: CANGRNNEQFF
d_gene: NA; j_gene: TRBJ2-5; v_gene: TRBV4-2; abundance: NA; CDR3nt: TGTGCCAGCAGCCACCTCGCCCCGGGCCGGGGAGAGACCCAGTACTTC; CDR3aa: CASSHLAPGRGETQYF
d_gene: TRBD1; j_gene: TRBJ1-2; v_gene: TRBV4-1; abundance: NA; CDR3nt: TGCGCCAGCAGCCAGACAGGGTTTCTTAGTGGCTACACCTTC; CDR3aa: CASSQTGFLSGYTF
d_gene: NA; j_gene: TRBJ2-3; v_gene: TRBV6-5; abundance: NA; CDR3nt: TGTGCCAGCAGTCTGCCAGGGACAGATACGCAGTATTTT; CDR3aa: CASSLPGTDTQYF